This T cell receptor beta chain was identified during a study of early T cells in non-severe SARS-CoV-2 infection. This clonotype has ten or more counts. Via MiXCR, TCRdb re-called the 5' RACE reads, giving one row per CDR3 protein. The sample lists about 60,000 distinct CDR3 sequences, roughly 9.7% occurring once. The sample comprised whole blood. The origin of this receptor is an adult who was a healthcare worker with PCR-confirmed SARS-CoV-2 infection or an uninfected control (not recorded which).

This CDR3 is CASSLSGAETQYF. CDR3 sequence (DNA): TGTGCCAGCAGCTTAAGTGGGGCTGAGACCCAGTACTTC. The chain combines TRBV7-9 with TRBJ2-5, with D perhaps TRBD1 (5 bases). Trimming took off 2 bases at V and 5 bases at J, with 9 bases between the two ends. CDR3 length: 13 residues. Per the germline V gene, CDR1 is SEHNR and CDR2 is FQNEAQ (reference sequence).